The 10 T cell receptor beta chains given below trace back to one sample, sequenced in a study of metastatic and nonmetastatic thyroid tumors. Not a single patient had been given any form of treatment at any point before undergoing thyroid surgery. Using MiXCR, TCRdb reanalyzed the PCR reads. Among thousands of clones listed, 25% to 30% were seen once. Sequencing input: adjacent normal tissue. Receptors were obtained from a female donor with papillary thyroid cancer or a benign thyroid nodule (not recorded which). Some clones in this sample may be carry-over from other donors' samples.

This chain links TRBV12-3 or TRBV12-4 with TRBJ2-3; D not resolved. V gave up 1 base and J gave up 0 bases, with 8 bases separating them. CDR3 size: 15 residues. CDR3 DNA: TGTGCCAGCAGTTTAGGCATCTCTAGCACAGATACGCAGTATTTT. Encoded protein: CASSLGISSTDTQYF.

This clone has only a few counts. The chain combines TRBV12-3 or TRBV12-4 with TRBJ1-2; 8 bases fit TRBD1. The V gene end was trimmed by 8 bases and the J gene end by 4 bases; junction bases not matched to a gene: 3. The CDR3 covers 12 residues. The CDR3 DNA sequence: TGTGCCAGCGGACAGGGAAGCTATGGCTACACCTTC. This sequence encodes CASGQGSYGYTF.

The J gene is TRBJ2-7, the V gene TRBV5-1; TRBD2 might be the D (5 bases). The CDR3 loop spans 13 amino acids. V lost 5 bases, J lost 7 bases, and 16 bases lay in between. The germline CDR1 and CDR2 sequences are SGHRS and YFSETQ. The CDR3 DNA follows: TGCGCCAGCAGTTGGTCCCCCACGGGGGAGCAGTACTTC. Encoded protein: CASSWSPTGEQYF. Full variable domain (rest looked up from reference TRBV5-1 and TRBJ2-7): KAGVTQTPRYLIKTRGQQVTLSCSPISGHRSVSWYQQTPGQGLQFLFEYFSETQRNKGNFPGRFSGRQFSNSRSEMNVSTLELGDSALYLCASSWSPTGEQYFGPGTRLTVT.

The chain joins TRBV25-1 to TRBJ2-1; 14 positions agree with TRBD2. Unmatched junction bases numbered 14, after V lost 5 bases and J lost 2 bases. The CDR3 spans 20 residues. From germline, CDR1 is MGHDK and CDR2 SYGVNS. CDR3 nucleotide sequence: TGTGCCAGCAGTCCAACAACCGGGACTAGCGGGAGTGTCACCTACAATGAGCAGTTCTTC. It specifies CASSPTTGTSGSVTYNEQFF.

The chain employs TRBV7-2 and TRBJ2-1; 9 bases agree with TRBD1. Germline assignment: CDR1 SGHTA and CDR2 FQGNSA. The CDR3 has 12 residues. V lost 5 bases, J lost 12 bases, and 5 bases stayed unmatched. CDR3 residues: CASSLGQGTQFF. The CDR3 nucleotides are TGTGCCAGCAGCCTGGGACAGGGTACGCAGTTCTTC.

The sample holds a few counts of this clone. This chain connects TRBV4-1 to TRBJ2-6, with unresolved D. Germline loops: CDR1 MGHRA, CDR2 YSYEKL. The CDR3 extends over 21 amino acids. The V end was cut by 1 base, the J end by 0 bases, with 22 bases between. CDR3: CASSQGTMFGSPDSGANVLTF. The CDR3 DNA follows: TGCGCCAGCAGCCAAGGTACTATGTTCGGCAGCCCTGACTCTGGGGCCAACGTCCTGACTTTC.

This clone was counted a few times. The V and J genes are TRBV28 and TRBJ1-1; D unclear. Germline CDR1 is MDHEN and CDR2 is SYDVKM. Trimming pared 5 bases from V and 1 base from J, leaving 8 bases between. CDR3 length equals 13 residues. CDR3 DNA sequence: TGTGCCAGCAGTCCCACAGCGAACACTGAAGCTTTCTTT. Amino acids: CASSPTANTEAFF.

By its share, this clone is medium-sized. This chain links TRBV5-6 with TRBJ1-6; D may be TRBD1 (6 bases). Germline CDR1 is SGHDT and CDR2 is YYEEEE. The CDR3 sequence is 15 residues long. Trimming pared 0 bases from V and 7 bases from J, leaving 11 bases between. The DNA of the CDR3 is TGTGCCAGCAGCTTGGTGCGGGGGCGGAATTCACCCCTCCACTTT. Translating it yields CASSLVRGRNSPLHF.

The chain is built from TRBV6-1 and TRBJ1-3; D is uncertain. Germline-derived CDR1 and CDR2 are MNHNS and SASEGT. V gave up 5 bases and J gave up 0 bases, with 11 bases separating them. The CDR3 sequence is 15 residues long. CDR3 DNA: TGTGCCAGCAGTTCCCGGTTACTCTCTGGAAACACCATATATTTT. This sequence encodes CASSSRLLSGNTIYF.

The chain joins TRBV5-1 to TRBJ2-7; D is unclear. V gave up 2 bases and J gave up 4 bases, with 7 bases separating them. CDR1 is SGHRS and CDR2 is YFSETQ in the germline V gene. This CDR3 region has 12 residues. In DNA form, the CDR3 reads TGCGCCAGCAGCTTCTCGGGTTACGAGCAGTACTTC. This codes for CASSFSGYEQYF.